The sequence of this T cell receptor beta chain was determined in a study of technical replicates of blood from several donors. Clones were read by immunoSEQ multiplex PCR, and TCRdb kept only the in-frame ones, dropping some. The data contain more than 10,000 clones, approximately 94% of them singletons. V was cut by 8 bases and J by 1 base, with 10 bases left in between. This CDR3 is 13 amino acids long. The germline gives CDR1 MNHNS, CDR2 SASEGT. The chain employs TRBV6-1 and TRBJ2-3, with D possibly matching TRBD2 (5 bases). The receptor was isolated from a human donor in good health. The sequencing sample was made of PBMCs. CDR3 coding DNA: TGTGCCAGCGAGGGCCTAGGCACAGATACGCAGTATTTT. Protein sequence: CASEGLGTDTQYF.